Shown below are 3 T cell receptor beta chains from a single sample sequenced in a study of response to subunit inactivated influenza vaccine. TCRdb used MiXCR to reprocess the RT-PCR reads, holding one entry per CDR3 protein. The data contain roughly 500,000 distinct CDR3 sequences, 25% of them singletons. Sequences were derived from CD4+ T cells sorted from PBMCs, sampled 4 to 6 days after vaccination. Source of these receptors: a man aged 50-60 years who received an inactivated influenza vaccine.

The chain joins TRBV29-1 to TRBJ1-5; D possibly corresponds to TRBD1 (6 bases). This CDR3 is 13 amino acids long. Between the trimmed V and J ends, which lost 1 base and 6 bases, there was a span of 10 bases. The germline gives CDR1 SQVTM, CDR2 ANQGSEA. DNA for the CDR3: TGCAGCGTTGAAGGGCAGGGGTGTCAGCCCCAGCATTTT. Translation: CSVEGQGCQPQHF.

The CDR3 sequence is CSAKTGTGFETQYF. For the CDR3, the DNA is TGCAGTGCAAAGACCGGGACAGGGTTTGAGACCCAGTACTTC. This sequence joins TRBV20-1 and TRBJ2-5; TRBD1 agrees at 9 bases. This CDR3 region has 14 residues. J lost 5 bases, V lost 6 bases, and 10 bases had no gene match. Looked up from germline, CDR1 is DFQATT and CDR2 is SNEGSKA (reference sequence).

There are a few counts of this clonotype. This chain links TRBV12-5 with TRBJ2-4; D is undetermined. Germline CDR1 is LGHNT and CDR2 is FRNRAP. Deletions cut 10 bases from V and 5 bases from J, with 3 bases between. This CDR3 contains 9 residues. CDR3 protein: CAKENIQYF. The CDR3 DNA sequence: TGTGCTAAGGAAAACATTCAGTACTTC.